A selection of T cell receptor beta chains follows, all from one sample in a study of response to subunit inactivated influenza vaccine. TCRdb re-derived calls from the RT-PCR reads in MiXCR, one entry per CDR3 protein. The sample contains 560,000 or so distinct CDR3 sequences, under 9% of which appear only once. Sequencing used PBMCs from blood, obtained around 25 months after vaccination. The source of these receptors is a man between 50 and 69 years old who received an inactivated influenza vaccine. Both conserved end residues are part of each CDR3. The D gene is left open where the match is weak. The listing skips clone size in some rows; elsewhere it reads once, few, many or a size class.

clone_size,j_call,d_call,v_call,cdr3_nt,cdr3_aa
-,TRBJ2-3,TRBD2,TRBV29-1,TGCAGCGTTTCGGGAGGGGTCCGGAGCACAGATACGCAGTATTTT,CSVSGGVRSTDTQYF
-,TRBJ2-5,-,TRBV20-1,TGCAGTGCTAGTTACGGGCAAGAGACCCAGTACTTC,CSASYGQETQYF
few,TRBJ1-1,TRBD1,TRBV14,TGTGCCAGCAGACCCCTGGGACAGGGGGCGAACACTGAAGCTTTCTTT,CASRPLGQGANTEAFF
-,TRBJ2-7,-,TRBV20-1,TGCAGTGCTAGAGGGGGATGGTACGAGCAGTACTTC,CSARGGWYEQYF
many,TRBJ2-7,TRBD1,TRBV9,TGTGCCAGCAGCGTAGGGGACAGGGGGTACGAGCAGTACTTC,CASSVGDRGYEQYF
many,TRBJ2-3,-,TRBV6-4,TGTGCCAGCAGTGCCGTCGTAGGGACTGGTGAGGATACGCAGTATTTT,CASSAVVGTGEDTQYF
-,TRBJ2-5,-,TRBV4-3,TGCGCCAGCAGCCACCACCCTCAGGGCCAAGAGACCCAGTACTTC,CASSHHPQGQETQYF
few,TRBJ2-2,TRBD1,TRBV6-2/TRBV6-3,TGTGCCAGCACGGACAGGTATACCGGGGAGCTGTTTTTT,CASTDRYTGELFF
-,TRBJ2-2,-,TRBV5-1,TGCGCCAGCAGCTTGGAGGGCCAGCCGGATAACACCGGGGAGCTGTTTTTT,CASSLEGQPDNTGELFF
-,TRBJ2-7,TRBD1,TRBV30,TGTGCCTGTCCGGGACAGGGGGCCTACGAGCAGTACTTC,CACPGQGAYEQYF
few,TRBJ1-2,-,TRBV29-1,TGCAGCGTCACTAGCAGGGGCCTAGATGATGATGGCTACACCTTC,CSVTSRGLDDDGYTF
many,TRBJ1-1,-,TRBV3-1,TGTGCCAGCAACACGATGCAGGGGAACACTGAAGCTTTCTTT,CASNTMQGNTEAFF
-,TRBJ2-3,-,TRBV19,TGTGCCAGTAGAAACCAACCCGGGGTCACAGATACGCAGTATTTT,CASRNQPGVTDTQYF
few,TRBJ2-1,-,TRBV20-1,TGCAGTGCTAGCGGGAGACAAAGGAATGAGCAGTTCTTC,CSASGRQRNEQFF
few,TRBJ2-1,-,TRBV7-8,TGTGCCAGCAGCTTACAACGTGTGGCAGGGCACAATGAGCAGTTCTTC,CASSLQRVAGHNEQFF
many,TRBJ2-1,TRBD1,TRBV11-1,TGTGCCAGCAGCTTAGAGGGACAGCTCAATGAGCAGTTCTTC,CASSLEGQLNEQFF
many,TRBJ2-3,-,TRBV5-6,TGTGCCAGCAGCTTGAGGTGGAACACAGATACGCAGTATTTT,CASSLRWNTDTQYF
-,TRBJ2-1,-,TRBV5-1,TGCGCCAGCAGCTTGGGTGACGAGTACAATGAGCAGTTCTTC,CASSLGDEYNEQFF
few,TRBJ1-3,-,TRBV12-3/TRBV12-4,TGTGCCAGCAGTTTGGACAGCGGGAATTGGAACACCATATATTTT,CASSLDSGNWNTIYF
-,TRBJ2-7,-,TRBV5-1,TGCGCCAGCAGCTTGGGTAGCGAGCGAATGGGCGAGCAGTACTTC,CASSLGSERMGEQYF
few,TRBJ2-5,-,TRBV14,TGTGCCAGCAGCCAAGAAACCGGGAGCAGGTCATCAGAGACCCAGTACTTC,CASSQETGSRSSETQYF
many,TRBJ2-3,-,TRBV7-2,TGTGCCAGCAGCTTAGCTTTGGCAGGAGGGGATTTT,CASSLALAGGDF
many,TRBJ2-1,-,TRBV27,TGTGCCAGCAGTTTGGGGACGTATGGGAATGAGCAGTTCTTC,CASSLGTYGNEQFF
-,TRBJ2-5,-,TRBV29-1,TGCAGCGTTAAGGGACATATCCAAGAGACCCAGTACTTC,CSVKGHIQETQYF
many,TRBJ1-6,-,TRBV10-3,TGTGCCATCAGTGAGTCGGGGGATAATTCACCCCTCCACTTT,CAISESGDNSPLHF
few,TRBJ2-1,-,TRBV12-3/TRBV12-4,TGTGCCAGCAGTTTGTCGACGGACAACAATGAGCAGTTCTTC,CASSLSTDNNEQFF
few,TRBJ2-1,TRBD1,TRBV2,TGTGCCAGCAGGAGTGGGACAGTTAATGAGCAGTTCTTC,CASRSGTVNEQFF
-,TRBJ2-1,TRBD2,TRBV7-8,TGTGCCAGCAGCCGAAGGGCACTAGCGGGGGGGCCTCTGGATGAGCAGTTCTTC,CASSRRALAGGPLDEQFF
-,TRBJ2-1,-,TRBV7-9,TGTGCCAGCAGCATCTCCACGGGAGCCTACAATGAGCAGTTCTTC,CASSISTGAYNEQFF
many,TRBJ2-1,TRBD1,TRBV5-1,TGCGCCAGCAACCCATCTTTTCCGGGACAGGGTCGGAATGAGCAGTTCTTC,CASNPSFPGQGRNEQFF
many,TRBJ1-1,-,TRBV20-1,TGCAGTGCTAGGGGGAGGGAACCCTCTGAAGCTTTCTTT,CSARGREPSEAFF
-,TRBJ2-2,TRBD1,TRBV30,TGTGCCTGGAGTCCCTTTGGGGTGAGGGGGCGGAACACCGGGGAGCTGTTTTTT,CAWSPFGVRGRNTGELFF
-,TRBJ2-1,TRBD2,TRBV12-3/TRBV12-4,TGTGCCAGCAGAGGAGGAGCGGGAGCCTACAATGAGCAGTTCTTC,CASRGGAGAYNEQFF
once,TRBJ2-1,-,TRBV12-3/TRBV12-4,TGTGCCAGCACCTTGGGGCGGAGTAGCTCCTACAATGAGCAGTTCTTC,CASTLGRSSSYNEQFF
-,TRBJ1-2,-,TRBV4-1,TGCGCCAGCAGCCAAGATAATGGGGGCTACACCTTC,CASSQDNGGYTF
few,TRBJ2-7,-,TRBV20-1,TGCAGTGCTATACTAGTAGGGTACGAGCAGTACTTC,CSAILVGYEQYF
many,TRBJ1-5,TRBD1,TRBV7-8,TGTGCCAGCAGCTCGGACAGGTCGAATCAGCCCCAGCATTTT,CASSSDRSNQPQHF
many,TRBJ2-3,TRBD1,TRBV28,TGTGCCAGCAGTTTCATAGGACAGGCCGGCACAGATACGCAGTATTTT,CASSFIGQAGTDTQYF
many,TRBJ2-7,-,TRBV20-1,TGCAGTGCTATCAACCCGCAAAACTACGAGCAGTACTTC,CSAINPQNYEQYF
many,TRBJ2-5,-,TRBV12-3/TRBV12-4,TGTGCCAGCAGTCCCGGAGATTACCAAGAGACCCAGTACTTC,CASSPGDYQETQYF
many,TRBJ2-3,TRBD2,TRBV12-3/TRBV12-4,TGTGCCAGCAGCCGAGGACTAGGCCTTGGGGCAGATACGCAGTATTTT,CASSRGLGLGADTQYF
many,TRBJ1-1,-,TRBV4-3,TGCGCCAGCAGCCAAGCGAGGGTGAACACTGAAGCTTTCTTT,CASSQARVNTEAFF
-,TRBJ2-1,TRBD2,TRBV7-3,TGTGCCAGCAGCGCTACGGGGGGGTTCAATGAGCAGTTCTTC,CASSATGGFNEQFF
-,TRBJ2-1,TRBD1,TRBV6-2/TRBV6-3,TGTGCCAGCAGTTACGGGGGACAGGGGACTAATGAGCAGTTCTTC,CASSYGGQGTNEQFF
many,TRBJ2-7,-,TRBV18,TGTGCCAGCTCACCCCCCAACTCCTACGAGCAGTACTTC,CASSPPNSYEQYF
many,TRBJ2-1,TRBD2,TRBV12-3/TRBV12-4,TGTGCCAGCACCATGCACGGACTAGCGGGAAAGTATGAGCAGTTCTTC,CASTMHGLAGKYEQFF
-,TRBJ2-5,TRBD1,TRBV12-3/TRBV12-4,TGTGCCAGCAGTAAAAGGGGGCGAGAGACCCAGTACTTC,CASSKRGRETQYF
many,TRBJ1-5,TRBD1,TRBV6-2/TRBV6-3,TGTGCCAGCAGTCGCACACAGGGGGAGTATAGCAATCAGCCCCAGCATTTT,CASSRTQGEYSNQPQHF
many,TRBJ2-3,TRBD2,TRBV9,TGTGCCAGCAGCGTAAGCGGGAGAGGTAGCACAGATACGCAGTATTTT,CASSVSGRGSTDTQYF
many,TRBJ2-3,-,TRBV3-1,TGTGCCAGCAGCCAAGATAGGGGCCCGGGTGATACGCAGTATTTT,CASSQDRGPGDTQYF
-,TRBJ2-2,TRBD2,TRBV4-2,TGTGCCAGCAGCCAAGAACTCCTAGCGGGAGGCCAGAACACCGGGGAGCTGTTTTTT,CASSQELLAGGQNTGELFF
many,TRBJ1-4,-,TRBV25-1,TGTGCCAGCAGTGTCCCGGGACGGGATAATGAAAAACTGTTTTTT,CASSVPGRDNEKLFF
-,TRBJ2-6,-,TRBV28,TGTGCCAGCACCCCCTATACGGGGGCCAACGTCCTGACTTTC,CASTPYTGANVLTF
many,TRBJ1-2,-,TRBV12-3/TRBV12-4,TGTGCCAGCCTATCCTCGGGTAACTATGGCTACACCTTC,CASLSSGNYGYTF
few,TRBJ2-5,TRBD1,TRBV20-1,TGCAGTGCTACCCGGACAGGGGAAGAAAAGACCCAGTACTTC,CSATRTGEEKTQYF
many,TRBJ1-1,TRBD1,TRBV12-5,TGTGCTAGTGGTAACCGCAGGACAGGAGCGAACACTGAAGCTTTCTTT,CASGNRRTGANTEAFF
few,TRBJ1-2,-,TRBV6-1,TGTGCCAGCAGCCCCACCGGGACGGCTAACTATGGCTACACCTTC,CASSPTGTANYGYTF
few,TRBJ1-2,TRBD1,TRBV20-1,TGCAGTGCAACTACAGGGGGCGTCGGATATGGCTACACCTTC,CSATTGGVGYGYTF